This T cell receptor beta chain was captured in a study of blood T cells in healthy people across ages. Study conclusions and caveats: From one million sequenced T cells, diversity estimates were lower bounds.

Primers used in a second PCR of about 6 to 11 cycles were a sample-barcoded 5' primer and a J-beta primer mix. Each CDR3 protein is one row after TCRdb ran MiXCR on the 5' RACE reads. In the table there are around 900,000 distinct CDR3 sequences, 51% of which are singletons. The CDR3 runs to 15 residues. Trimming removed 0 bases at V and 0 bases at J, with 9 bases between. Germline CDR1 and CDR2: DFQATT and SNEGSKA (reference sequence). Every sample had a minimum of 6.5 million PBMCs isolated. Remarks on this clonotype: Its specificity is unknown.

V is TRBV20-1 and J is TRBJ2-1; D is undetermined. The sequence derives from an older woman in good health. Input material: blood. The CDR3 bases are TGCAGTGCTAGAGATGTTACAAGCTCCTACAATGAGCAGTTCTTC. Its protein is CSARDVTSSYNEQFF.